This note documents a single T cell receptor (beta chain) sequence. The data stem from a study of blood T cell repertoires in COVID-19. At the level of the study: There were acute and convalescent COVID-19 samples, and they came from the United States, Italy and Spain. From T cells, B-cell-depleted T cells, or PBMCs came the material, which was cDNA or gDNA.

From germline, CDR1 is MNHEY and CDR2 SVGEGT. V trimming: 5 bases; J trimming: 10 bases; junction bases outside the gene matches: 9. This CDR3 spans 14 amino acids. As handled by the study authors: Reference gene primer amplification yielded estimated nucleated cell counts. Data came from immunoSEQ multiplex PCR; TCRdb stores just in-frame clones and leaves some out. V, J and clone size derive from that table, while D and trimming were established from the DNA sequence. Of about 200,000 clones detected, roughly 80% appear once; the ten largest clones hold roughly 20%. Sequenced material: peripheral blood. The chain joins TRBV6-2 or TRBV6-3 to TRBJ2-2; TRBD1 matches 8 bases. The source of this sequence is a human donor in a cohort sampled during active COVID-19. The CDR3 region is CASSTRRGREELFF. In DNA, the CDR3 is TGTGCCAGCAGTACACGCAGGGGGCGGGAGGAGCTGTTTTTT.